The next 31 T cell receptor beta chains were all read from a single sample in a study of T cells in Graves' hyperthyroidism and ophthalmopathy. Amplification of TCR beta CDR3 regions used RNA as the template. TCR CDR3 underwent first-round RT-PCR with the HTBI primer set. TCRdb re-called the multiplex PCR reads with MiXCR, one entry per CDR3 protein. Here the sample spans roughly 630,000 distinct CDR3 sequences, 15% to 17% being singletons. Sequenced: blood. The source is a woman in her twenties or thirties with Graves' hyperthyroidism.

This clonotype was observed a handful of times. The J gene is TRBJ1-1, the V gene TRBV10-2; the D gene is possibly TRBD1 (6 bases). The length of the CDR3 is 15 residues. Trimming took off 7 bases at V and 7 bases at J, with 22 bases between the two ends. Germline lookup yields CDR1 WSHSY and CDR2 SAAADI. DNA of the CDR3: TGCGCCAGCAACGAACAGGGTTTAACCCCCGATGAAGCTTTCTTT. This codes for CASNEQGLTPDEAFF.

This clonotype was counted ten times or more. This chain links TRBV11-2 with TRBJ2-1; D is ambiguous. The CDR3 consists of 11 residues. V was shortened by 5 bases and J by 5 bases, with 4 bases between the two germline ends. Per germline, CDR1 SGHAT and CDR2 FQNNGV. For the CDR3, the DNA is TGTGCCAGCAGCCTAAACAATGAGCAGTTCTTC. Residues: CASSLNNEQFF.

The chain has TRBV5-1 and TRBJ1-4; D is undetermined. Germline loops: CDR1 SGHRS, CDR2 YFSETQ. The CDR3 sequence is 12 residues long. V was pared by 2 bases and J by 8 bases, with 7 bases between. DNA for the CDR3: TGCGCCAGCAGCTTTGAGGGCGAAAAACTGTTTTTT. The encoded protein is CASSFEGEKLFF.

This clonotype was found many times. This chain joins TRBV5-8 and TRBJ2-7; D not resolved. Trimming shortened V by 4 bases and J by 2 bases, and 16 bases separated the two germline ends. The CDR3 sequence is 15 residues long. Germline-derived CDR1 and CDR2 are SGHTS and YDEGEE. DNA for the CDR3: TGTGCCAGCAGCGACCCGACGGACCTTACCTACGAGCAGTACTTC. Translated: CASSDPTDLTYEQYF. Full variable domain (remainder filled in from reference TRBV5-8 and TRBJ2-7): EAGVTQSPTHLIKTRGQQATLRCSPISGHTSVYWYQQALGLGLQFLLWYDEGEERNRGNFPPRFSGRQFPNYSSELNVNALELEDSALYLCASSDPTDLTYEQYFGPGTRLTVT.

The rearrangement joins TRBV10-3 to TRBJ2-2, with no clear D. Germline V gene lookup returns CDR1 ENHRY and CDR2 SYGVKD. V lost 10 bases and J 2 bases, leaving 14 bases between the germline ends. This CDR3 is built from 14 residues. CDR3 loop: CATAERFNTGELFF. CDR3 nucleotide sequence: TGTGCCACGGCGGAGAGATTCAACACCGGGGAGCTGTTTTTT.

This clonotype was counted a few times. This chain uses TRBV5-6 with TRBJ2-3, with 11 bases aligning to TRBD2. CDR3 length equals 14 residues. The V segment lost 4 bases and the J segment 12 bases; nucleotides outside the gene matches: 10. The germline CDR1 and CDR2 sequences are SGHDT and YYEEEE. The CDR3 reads CASSPLAGGPEQYF. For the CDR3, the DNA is TGTGCCAGCAGCCCTCTAGCGGGAGGCCCGGAACAGTATTTT.

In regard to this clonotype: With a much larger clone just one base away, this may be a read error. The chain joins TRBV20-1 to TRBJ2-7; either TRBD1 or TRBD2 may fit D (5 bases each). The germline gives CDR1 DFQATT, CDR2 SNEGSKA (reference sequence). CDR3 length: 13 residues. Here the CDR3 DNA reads TGCAGTGCTAGAGATGTTGAGGGGCCCGAGCAGCACTTC. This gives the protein CSARDVEGPEQHF.

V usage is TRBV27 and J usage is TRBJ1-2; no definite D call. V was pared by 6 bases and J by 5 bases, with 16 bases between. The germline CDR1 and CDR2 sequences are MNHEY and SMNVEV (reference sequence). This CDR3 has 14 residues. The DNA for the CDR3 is TGTGCCAGCAGCGAGCCGGTCAGGTCTTATGGCTACACCTTC. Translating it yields CASSEPVRSYGYTF.

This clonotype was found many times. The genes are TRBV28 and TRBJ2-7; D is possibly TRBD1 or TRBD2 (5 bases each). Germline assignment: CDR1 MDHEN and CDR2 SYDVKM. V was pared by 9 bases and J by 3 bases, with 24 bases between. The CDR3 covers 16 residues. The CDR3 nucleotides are TGTGCCAGTTCAATGGTTGGGGGAATATTCCTCTACGAGCAGTACTTC. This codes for CASSMVGGIFLYEQYF. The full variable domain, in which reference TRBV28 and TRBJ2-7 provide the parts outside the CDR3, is DVKVTQSSRYLVKRTGEKVFLECVQDMDHENMFWYRQDPGLGLRLIYFSYDVKMKEKGDIPEGYSVSREKKERFSLILESASTNQTSMYLCASSMVGGIFLYEQYFGPGTRLTVT.

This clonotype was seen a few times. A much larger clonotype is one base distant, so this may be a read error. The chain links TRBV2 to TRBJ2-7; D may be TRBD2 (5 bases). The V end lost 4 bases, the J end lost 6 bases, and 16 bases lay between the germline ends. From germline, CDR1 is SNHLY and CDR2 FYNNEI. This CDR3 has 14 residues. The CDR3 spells CASSAQATKGEQYF. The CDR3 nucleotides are TGTGCCAGCAGTGCTCAGGCGACTAAAGGCGAGCAGTACTTC.

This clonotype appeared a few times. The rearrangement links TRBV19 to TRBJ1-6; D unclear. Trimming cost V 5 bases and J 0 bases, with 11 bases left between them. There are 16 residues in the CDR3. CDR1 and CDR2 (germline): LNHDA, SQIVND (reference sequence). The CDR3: CASSSTGSSYNSPLHF. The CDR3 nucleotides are TGTGCCAGTAGTTCGACCGGGAGCTCCTATAATTCACCCCTCCACTTT.

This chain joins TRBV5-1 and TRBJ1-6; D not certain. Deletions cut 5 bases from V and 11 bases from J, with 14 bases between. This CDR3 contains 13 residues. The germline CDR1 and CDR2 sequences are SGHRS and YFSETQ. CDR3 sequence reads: CASSPGEGAPLHF. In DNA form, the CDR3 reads TGCGCCAGCAGTCCTGGGGAGGGCGCACCCCTCCACTTT.

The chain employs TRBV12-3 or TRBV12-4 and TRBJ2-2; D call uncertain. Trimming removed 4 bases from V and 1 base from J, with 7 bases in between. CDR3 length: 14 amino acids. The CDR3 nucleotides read TGTGCCAGCAGTTGGGCCCAGAACACCGGGGAGCTGTTTTTT. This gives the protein CASSWAQNTGELFF.

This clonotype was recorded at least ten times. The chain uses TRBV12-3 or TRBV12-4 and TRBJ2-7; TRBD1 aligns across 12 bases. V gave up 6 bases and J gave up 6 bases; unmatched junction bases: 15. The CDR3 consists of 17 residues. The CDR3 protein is CASRLWDRGPQGSEQYF. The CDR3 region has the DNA TGTGCCAGCAGGTTGTGGGACAGGGGGCCTCAGGGCTCCGAGCAGTACTTC.

CDR3 in amino acids: CASSLDSPHYGYTF. CDR3 coding DNA: TGTGCCAGCAGCTTAGACAGTCCACACTATGGCTACACCTTC. The chain combines TRBV5-5 with TRBJ1-2; D is possibly TRBD1 (5 bases). Germline-derived CDR1 and CDR2 are SGHKS and YYEKEE (reference sequence). Trimming pared 2 bases from V and 3 bases from J, leaving 11 bases between. The CDR3 consists of 14 residues.

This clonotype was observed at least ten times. The CDR3 sequence is CASSHSGMTDSTDTQYF. CDR3 in DNA: TGTGCCAGCAGCCATAGCGGGATGACGGATAGCACAGATACGCAGTATTTT. This rearrangement joins TRBV6-1 to TRBJ2-3; 8 bases match TRBD2. The CDR3 sequence is 17 residues long. Losses at the gene ends were 6 bases for V and 0 bases for J; bases not matched to a gene: 11. The germline V gene has CDR1 MNHNS and CDR2 SASEGT.

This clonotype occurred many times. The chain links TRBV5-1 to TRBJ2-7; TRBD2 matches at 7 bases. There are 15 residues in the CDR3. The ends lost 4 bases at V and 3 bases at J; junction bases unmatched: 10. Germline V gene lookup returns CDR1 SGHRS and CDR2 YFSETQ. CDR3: CASSDRLAGHYEQYF. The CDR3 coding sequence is TGCGCCAGCAGCGACAGACTAGCCGGTCACTACGAGCAGTACTTC.

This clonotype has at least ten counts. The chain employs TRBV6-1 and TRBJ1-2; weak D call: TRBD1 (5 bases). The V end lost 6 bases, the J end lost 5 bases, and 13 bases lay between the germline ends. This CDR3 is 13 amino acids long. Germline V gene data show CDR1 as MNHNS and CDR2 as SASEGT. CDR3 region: CASRDTDLYGYTF. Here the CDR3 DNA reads TGTGCCAGCAGGGACACCGACCTTTATGGCTACACCTTC.

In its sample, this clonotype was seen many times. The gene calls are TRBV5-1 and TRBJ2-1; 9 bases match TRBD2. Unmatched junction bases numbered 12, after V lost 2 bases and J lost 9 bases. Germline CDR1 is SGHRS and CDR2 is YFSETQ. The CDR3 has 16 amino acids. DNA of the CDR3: TGCGCCAGCAGCTTCTCTGGGTCTAGCGGGATCGGTGAGCAGTTCTTC. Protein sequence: CASSFSGSSGIGEQFF.

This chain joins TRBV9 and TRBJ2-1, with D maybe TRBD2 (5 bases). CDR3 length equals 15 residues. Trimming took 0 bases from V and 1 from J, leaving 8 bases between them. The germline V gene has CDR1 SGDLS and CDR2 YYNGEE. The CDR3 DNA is TGTGCCAGCAGCGTAGGAGGGCTTTCCTACAATGAGCAGTTCTTC. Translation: CASSVGGLSYNEQFF.

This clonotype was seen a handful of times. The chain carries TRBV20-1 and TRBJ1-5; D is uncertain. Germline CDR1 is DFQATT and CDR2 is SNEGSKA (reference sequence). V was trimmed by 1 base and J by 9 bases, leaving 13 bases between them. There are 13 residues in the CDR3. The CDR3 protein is CSARAGQSGPQHF. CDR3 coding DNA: TGCAGTGCTAGAGCCGGGCAGTCGGGGCCCCAGCATTTT.

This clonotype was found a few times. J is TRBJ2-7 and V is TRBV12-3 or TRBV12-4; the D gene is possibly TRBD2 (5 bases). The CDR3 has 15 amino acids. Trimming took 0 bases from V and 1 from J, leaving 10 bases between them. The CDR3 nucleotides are TGTGCCAGCAGTTTAGCGCATTTAGCGTCCTACGAGCAGTACTTC. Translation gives CASSLAHLASYEQYF.

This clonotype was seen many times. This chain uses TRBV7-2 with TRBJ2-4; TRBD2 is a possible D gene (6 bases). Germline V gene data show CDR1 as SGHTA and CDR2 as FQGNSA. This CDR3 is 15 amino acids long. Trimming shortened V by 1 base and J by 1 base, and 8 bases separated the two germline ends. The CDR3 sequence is CASSLGEVAKNIQYF. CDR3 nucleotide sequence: TGTGCCAGCAGCTTAGGGGAGGTGGCCAAAAACATTCAGTACTTC.

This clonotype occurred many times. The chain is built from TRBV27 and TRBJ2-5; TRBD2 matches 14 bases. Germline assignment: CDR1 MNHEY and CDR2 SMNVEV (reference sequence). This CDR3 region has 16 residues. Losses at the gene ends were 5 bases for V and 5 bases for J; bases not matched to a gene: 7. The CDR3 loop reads CASSHGTSGSSETQYF. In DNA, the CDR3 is TGTGCCAGCAGTCACGGGACTAGCGGGAGTAGTGAGACCCAGTACTTC.

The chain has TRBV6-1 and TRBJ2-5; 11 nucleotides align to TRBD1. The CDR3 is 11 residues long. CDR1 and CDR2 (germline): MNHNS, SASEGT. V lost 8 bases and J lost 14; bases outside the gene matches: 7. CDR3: CASGRGTGGYF. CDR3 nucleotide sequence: TGTGCCAGCGGCCGAGGGACAGGGGGTTACTTC.

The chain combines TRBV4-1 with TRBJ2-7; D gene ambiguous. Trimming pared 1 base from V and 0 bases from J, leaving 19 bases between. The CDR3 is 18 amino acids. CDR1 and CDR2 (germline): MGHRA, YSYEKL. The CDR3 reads CASSQARSGRTHSYEQYF. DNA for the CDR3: TGCGCCAGCAGCCAAGCCCGGAGTGGCAGAACCCACTCCTACGAGCAGTACTTC.

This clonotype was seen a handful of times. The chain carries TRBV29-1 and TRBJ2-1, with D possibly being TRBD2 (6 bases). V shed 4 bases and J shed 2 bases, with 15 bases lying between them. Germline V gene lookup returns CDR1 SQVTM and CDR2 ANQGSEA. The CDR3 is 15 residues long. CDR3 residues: CSVAVVGGTYNEQFF. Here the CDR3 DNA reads TGCAGCGTTGCTGTCGTGGGAGGAACCTACAATGAGCAGTTCTTC.

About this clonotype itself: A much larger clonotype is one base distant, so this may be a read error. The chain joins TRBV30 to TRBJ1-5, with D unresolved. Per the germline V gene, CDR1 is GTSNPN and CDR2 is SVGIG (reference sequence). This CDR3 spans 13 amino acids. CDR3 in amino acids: CAWSGGINLPQHF. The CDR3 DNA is TGTGCCTGGAGTGGCGGGATCAATCTGCCCCAGCATTTT.

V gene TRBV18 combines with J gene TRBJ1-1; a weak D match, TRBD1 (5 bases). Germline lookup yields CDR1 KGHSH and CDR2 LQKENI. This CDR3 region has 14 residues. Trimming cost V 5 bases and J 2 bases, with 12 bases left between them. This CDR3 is CASSLEDINTEAFF. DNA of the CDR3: TGTGCCAGCTCATTGGAGGACATCAACACTGAAGCTTTCTTT.

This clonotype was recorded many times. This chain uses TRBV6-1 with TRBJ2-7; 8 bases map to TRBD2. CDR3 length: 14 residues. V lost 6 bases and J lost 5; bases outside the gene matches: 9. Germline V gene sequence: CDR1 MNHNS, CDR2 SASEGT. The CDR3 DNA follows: TGTGCCAGCAGCAGAGCGGGAGTAGGACACGAGCAGTACTTC. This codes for CASSRAGVGHEQYF.

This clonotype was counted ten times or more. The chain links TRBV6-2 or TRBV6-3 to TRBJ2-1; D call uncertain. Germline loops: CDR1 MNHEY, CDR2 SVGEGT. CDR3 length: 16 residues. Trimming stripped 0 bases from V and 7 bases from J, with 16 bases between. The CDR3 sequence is CASSYSEQTETNEQFF. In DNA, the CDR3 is TGTGCCAGCAGTTACTCTGAGCAGACCGAAACAAATGAGCAGTTCTTC.